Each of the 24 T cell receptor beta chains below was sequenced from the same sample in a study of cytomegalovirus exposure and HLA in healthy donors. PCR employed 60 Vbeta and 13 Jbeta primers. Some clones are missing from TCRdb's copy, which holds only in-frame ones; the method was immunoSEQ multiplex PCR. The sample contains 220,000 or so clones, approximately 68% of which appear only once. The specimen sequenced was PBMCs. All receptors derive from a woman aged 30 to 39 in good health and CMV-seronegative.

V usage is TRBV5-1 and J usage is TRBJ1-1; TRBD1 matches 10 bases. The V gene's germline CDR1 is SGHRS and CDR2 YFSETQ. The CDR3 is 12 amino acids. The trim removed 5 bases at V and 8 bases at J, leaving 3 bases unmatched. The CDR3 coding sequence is TGCGCCAGCAGGGGGACAGGGGCAGAAGCTTTCTTT. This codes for CASRGTGAEAFF.

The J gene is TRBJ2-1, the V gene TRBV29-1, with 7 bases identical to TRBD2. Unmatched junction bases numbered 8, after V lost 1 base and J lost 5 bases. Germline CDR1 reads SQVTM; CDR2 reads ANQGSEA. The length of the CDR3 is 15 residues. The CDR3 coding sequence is TGCAGCGTTGAAGGAACCGGGACTACTAACAATGAGCAGTTCTTC. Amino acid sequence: CSVEGTGTTNNEQFF.

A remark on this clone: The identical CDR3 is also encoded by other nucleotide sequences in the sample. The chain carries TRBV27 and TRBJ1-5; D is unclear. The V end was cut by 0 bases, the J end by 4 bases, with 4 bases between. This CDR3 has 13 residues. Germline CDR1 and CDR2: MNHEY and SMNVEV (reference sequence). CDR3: CASSLSSNQPQHF. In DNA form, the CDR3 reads TGTGCCAGCAGTTTATCGTCGAATCAGCCCCAGCATTTT.

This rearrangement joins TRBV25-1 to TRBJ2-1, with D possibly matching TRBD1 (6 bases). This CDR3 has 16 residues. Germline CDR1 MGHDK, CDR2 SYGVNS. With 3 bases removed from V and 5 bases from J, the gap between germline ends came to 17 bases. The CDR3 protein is CASSDSGTGKDNEQFF. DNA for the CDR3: TGTGCCAGCAGTGACTCTGGCACAGGGAAGGACAATGAGCAGTTCTTC.

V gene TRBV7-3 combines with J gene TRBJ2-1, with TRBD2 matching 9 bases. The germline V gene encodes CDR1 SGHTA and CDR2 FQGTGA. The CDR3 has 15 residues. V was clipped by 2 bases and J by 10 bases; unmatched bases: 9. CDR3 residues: CASSLAAAGGWEQFF. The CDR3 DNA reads TGTGCCAGCAGCTTAGCCGCAGCGGGAGGTTGGGAGCAGTTCTTC.

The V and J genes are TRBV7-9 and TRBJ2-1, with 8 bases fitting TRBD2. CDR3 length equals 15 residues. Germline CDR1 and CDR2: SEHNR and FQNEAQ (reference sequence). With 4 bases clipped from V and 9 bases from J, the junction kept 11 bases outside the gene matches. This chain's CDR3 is CASSYAGTSHGEQFF. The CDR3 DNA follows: TGTGCCAGCAGCTATGCCGGGACTAGTCACGGTGAGCAGTTCTTC.

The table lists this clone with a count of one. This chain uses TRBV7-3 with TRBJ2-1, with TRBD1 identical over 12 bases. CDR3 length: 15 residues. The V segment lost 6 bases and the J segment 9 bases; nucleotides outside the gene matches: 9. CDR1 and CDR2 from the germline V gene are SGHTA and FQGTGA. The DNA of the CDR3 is TGTGCCAGCAGGCTATCCGGGACAGGGGGCGTTGAGCAGTTCTTC. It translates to CASRLSGTGGVEQFF.

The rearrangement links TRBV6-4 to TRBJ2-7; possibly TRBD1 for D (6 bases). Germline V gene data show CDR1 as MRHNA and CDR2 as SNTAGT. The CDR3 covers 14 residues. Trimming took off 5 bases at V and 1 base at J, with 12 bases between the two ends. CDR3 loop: CASSKETGSYEQYF. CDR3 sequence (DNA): TGTGCCAGCAGTAAAGAGACAGGTTCCTACGAGCAGTACTTC.

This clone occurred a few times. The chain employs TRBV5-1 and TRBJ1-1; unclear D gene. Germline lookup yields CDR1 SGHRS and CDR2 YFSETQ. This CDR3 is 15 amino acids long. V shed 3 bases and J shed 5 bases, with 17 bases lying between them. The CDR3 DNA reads TGCGCCAGCAGCTCCAGTCCGAAATTGTGGACTGAAGCTTTCTTT. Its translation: CASSSSPKLWTEAFF.

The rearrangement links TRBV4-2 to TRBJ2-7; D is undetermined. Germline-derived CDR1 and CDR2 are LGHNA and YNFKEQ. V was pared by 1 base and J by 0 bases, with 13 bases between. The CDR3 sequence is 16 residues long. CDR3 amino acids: CASSQARTPLSYEQYF. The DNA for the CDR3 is TGTGCCAGCAGCCAAGCTAGAACTCCACTCTCCTACGAGCAGTACTTC.

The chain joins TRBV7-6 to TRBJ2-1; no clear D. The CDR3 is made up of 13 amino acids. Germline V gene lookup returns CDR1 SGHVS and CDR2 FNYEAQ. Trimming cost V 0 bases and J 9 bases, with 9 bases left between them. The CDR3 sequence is CASSLAGGREQFF. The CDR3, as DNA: TGTGCCAGCAGCTTAGCTGGTGGGCGTGAGCAGTTCTTC.

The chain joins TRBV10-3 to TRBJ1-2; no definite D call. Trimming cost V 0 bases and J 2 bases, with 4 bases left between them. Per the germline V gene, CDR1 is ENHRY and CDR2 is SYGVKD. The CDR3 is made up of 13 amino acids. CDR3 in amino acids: CAISESGNYGYTF. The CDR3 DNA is TGTGCCATCAGTGAGTCTGGCAACTATGGCTACACCTTC.

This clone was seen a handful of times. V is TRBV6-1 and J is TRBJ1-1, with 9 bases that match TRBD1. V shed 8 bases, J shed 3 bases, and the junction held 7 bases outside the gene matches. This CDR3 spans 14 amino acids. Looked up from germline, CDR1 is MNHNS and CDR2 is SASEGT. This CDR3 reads CASLQGARDTEAFF. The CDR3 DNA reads TGTGCCAGCTTACAGGGGGCGAGGGACACTGAAGCTTTCTTT.

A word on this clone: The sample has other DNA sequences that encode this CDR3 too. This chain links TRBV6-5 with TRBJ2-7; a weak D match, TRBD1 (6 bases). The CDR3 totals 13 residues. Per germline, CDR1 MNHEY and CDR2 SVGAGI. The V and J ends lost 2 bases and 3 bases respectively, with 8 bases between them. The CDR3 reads CASSYGGLYEQYF. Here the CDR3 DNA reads TGTGCCAGCAGTTACGGGGGCCTCTACGAGCAGTACTTC.

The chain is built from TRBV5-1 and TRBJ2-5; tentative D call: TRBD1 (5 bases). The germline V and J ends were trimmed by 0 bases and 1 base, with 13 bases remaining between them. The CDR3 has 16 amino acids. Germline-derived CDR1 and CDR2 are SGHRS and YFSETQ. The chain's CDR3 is CASSLVFLGAQETQYF. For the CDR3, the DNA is TGCGCCAGCAGCTTGGTGTTTCTAGGGGCCCAAGAGACCCAGTACTTC.

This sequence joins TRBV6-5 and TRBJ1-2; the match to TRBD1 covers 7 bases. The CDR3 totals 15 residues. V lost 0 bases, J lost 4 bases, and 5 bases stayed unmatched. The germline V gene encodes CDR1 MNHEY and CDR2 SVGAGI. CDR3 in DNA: TGTGCCAGCAGTTACTCGGACGGGACAGTCTATGGCTACACCTTC. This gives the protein CASSYSDGTVYGYTF.

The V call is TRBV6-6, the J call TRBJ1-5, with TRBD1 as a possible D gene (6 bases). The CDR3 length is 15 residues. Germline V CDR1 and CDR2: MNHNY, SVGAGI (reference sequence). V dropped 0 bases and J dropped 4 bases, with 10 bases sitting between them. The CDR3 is CASSYSGQGNQPQHF. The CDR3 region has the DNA TGTGCCAGCAGTTACTCAGGGCAGGGGAATCAGCCCCAGCATTTT.

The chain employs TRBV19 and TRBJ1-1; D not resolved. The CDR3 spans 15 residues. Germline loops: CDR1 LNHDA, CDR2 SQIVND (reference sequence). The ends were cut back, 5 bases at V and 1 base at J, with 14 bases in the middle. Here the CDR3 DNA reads TGTGCCAGTAGTTCCCTCAGGCGACCGAACACTGAAGCTTTCTTT. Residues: CASSSLRRPNTEAFF.

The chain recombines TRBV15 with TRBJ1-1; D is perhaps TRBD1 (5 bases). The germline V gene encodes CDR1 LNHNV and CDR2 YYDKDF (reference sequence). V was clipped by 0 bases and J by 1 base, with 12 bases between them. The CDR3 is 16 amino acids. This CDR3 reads CATSRDRKGWNTEAFF. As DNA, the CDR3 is TGTGCCACCAGCAGAGATAGGAAGGGGTGGAACACTGAAGCTTTCTTT. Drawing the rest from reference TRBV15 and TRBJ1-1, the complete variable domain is DAMVIQNPRYQVTQFGKPVTLSCSQTLNHNVMYWYQQKSSQAPKLLFHYYDKDFNNEADTPDNFQSRRPNTSFCFLDIRSPGLGDTAMYLCATSRDRKGWNTEAFFGQGTRLTVV.

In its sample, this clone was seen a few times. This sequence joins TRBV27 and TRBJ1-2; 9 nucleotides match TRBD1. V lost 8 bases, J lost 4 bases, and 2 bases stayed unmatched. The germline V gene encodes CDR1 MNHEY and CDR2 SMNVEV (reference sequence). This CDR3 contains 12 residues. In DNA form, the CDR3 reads TGTGCCAGCTGGGACAGGGTCTATGGCTACACCTTC. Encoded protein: CASWDRVYGYTF.

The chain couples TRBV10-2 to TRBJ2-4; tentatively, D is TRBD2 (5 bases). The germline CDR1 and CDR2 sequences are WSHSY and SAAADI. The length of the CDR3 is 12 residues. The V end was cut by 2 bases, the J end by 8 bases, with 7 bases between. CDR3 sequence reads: CASSETRDIQYF. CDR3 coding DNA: TGCGCCAGCAGTGAGACTAGGGACATTCAGTACTTC.

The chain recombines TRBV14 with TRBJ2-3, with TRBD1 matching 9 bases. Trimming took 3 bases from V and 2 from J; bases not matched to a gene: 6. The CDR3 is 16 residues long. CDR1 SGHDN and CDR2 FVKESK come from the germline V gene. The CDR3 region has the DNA TGTGCCAGCAGCCAGGTTAGGGACAGGGCCACAGATACGCAGTATTTT. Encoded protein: CASSQVRDRATDTQYF.

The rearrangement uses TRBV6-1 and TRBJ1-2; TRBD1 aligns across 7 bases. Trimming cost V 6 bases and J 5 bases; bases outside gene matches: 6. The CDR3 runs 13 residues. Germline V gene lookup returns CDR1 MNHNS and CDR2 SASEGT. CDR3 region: CASRWGQYYGYTF. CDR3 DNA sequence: TGTGCCAGCAGGTGGGGACAGTATTATGGCTACACCTTC.

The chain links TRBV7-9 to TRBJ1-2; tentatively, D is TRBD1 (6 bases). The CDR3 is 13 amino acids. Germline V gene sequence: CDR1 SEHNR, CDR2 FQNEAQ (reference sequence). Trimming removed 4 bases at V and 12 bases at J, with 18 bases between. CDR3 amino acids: CASSSDAGAANTF. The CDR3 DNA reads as TGTGCCAGCAGCTCAGACGCAGGGGCGGCTAACACCTTC.